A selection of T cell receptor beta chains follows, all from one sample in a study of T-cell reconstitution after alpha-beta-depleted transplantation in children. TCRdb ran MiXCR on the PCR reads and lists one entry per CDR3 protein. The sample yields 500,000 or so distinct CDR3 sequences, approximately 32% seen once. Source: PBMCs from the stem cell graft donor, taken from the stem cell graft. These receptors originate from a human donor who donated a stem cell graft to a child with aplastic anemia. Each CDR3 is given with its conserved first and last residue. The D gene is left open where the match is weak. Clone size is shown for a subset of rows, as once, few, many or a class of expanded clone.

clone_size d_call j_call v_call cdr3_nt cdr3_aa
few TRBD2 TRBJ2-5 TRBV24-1 TGTGCCACCAACCGTGGGGTAGCGGGAGAAGAGACCCAGTACTTC CATNRGVAGEETQYF
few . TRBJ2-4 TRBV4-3 TGCGCCAGCAGCCAAGAAGTAGACACCCTCACTCGTGGTTGGTACTTC CASSQEVDTLTRGWYF
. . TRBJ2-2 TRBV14 TGTGCCAGCAGCCAAGTGGCAGCCGGGGAGCTGTTTTTT CASSQVAAGELFF
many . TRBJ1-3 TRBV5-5 TGTGCCAGCAGCTTGGAGTTTTCTGGAAACACCATATATTTT CASSLEFSGNTIYF
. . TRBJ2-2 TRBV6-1 TGTGCCAGCAGGGACAGAACCTTGGCGAACACCGGGGAGCTGTTTTTT CASRDRTLANTGELFF
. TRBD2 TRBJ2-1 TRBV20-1 TGCAGTGCTAGAACGGGCGGGAGCTCCTACAATGAGCAGTTCTTC CSARTGGSSYNEQFF
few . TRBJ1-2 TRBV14 TGTGCCAGCAGCCAAGCTGATTATGGCTACACCTTC CASSQADYGYTF
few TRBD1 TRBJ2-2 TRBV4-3 TGCGCCAGCAGCCAAGTCGGGGCAGGGGGCACCGGGGAGCTGTTTTTT CASSQVGAGGTGELFF
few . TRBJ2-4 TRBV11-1 TGTGCCAGCAGCTTAGTGCTACTTGGGGCAAATGACATTCAGTACTTC CASSLVLLGANDIQYF
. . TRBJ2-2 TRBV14 TGTGCCAGCAGCCAGGGACGGACGTCATGGGTGGACACCGGGGAGCTGTTTTTT CASSQGRTSWVDTGELFF
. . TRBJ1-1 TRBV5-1 TGCGCCAGCAGCATACGGACCCCGGTGAACACTGAAGCTTTCTTT CASSIRTPVNTEAFF
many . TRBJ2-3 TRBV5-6 TGTGCCAGCAGCAGGAAAAACGGGGGAACAGATACGCAGTATTTT CASSRKNGGTDTQYF
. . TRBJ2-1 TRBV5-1 TGCGCCAGCAGCTTGGGGAGTACCGATGAGCAGTTCTTC CASSLGSTDEQFF
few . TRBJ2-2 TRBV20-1 TGCAGTGCTAAGGCCGTCGGGAACACCGGGGAGCTGTTTTTT CSAKAVGNTGELFF
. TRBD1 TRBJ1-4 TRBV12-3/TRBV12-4 TGTGCCAGCAGTTTAACAGGGGGGGAAAAACTGTTTTTT CASSLTGGEKLFF
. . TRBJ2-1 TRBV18 TGTGCCAGCTCACCCTGGGGCCAGAATAATGAGCAGTTCTTC CASSPWGQNNEQFF
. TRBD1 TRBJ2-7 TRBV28 TGTGCCAGCAGATTAAGTCCGGGACAGGGGGAGCAGTACTTC CASRLSPGQGEQYF
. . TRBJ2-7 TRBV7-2 TGTGCCAGCAGTCGACAGCCCTCCCTCTACGAGCAGTACTTC CASSRQPSLYEQYF
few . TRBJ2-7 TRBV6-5 TGTGCCAGCAGTTACTCGAGTGGCGGGACAGCGAAATACGAGCAGTACTTC CASSYSSGGTAKYEQYF
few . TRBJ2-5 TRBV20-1 TGCAGTGCGGAGCTACGGGAGACCCAGTACTTC CSAELRETQYF
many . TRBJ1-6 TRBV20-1 TGCAGTGCTAGAGATGGATCCAGGGTCTCCTCCTATAATTCACCCCTCCACTTT CSARDGSRVSSYNSPLHF
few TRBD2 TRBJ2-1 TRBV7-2 TGTGCCTCCATCGAGCAGCGGGGGTACAATGAGCAGTTCTTC CASIEQRGYNEQFF
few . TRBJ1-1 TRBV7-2 TGTGCCAGCAGTTTCGGCGGCGGGAAAGCTTTCTTT CASSFGGGKAFF
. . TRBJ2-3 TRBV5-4 TGTGCCAGCAGCTTGGACTTGTCGTGGACTATCACAGATACGCAGTATTTT CASSLDLSWTITDTQYF
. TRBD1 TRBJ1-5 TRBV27 TGTGCCAGCAGTTTTCGACAGGGCGACAATCAGCCCCAGCATTTT CASSFRQGDNQPQHF
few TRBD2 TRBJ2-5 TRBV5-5 TGTGCCAGCAGCTTGGCGGCGGGAGGAGGAGAGACCCAGTACTTC CASSLAAGGGETQYF
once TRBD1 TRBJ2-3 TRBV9 TGTGCCAGCAGCGTTCCTCGGGGGACAGGGGAAAGAACAGATACGCAGTATTTT CASSVPRGTGERTDTQYF
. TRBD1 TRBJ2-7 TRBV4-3 TGCGCCAGCAGCCAATGGACGACAGGGGCGTACGAGCAGTACTTC CASSQWTTGAYEQYF
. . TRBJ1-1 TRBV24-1 TGTGCCACCAGTGCCCAGAACACTGAAGCTTTCTTT CATSAQNTEAFF
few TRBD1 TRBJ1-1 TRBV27 TGTGCCAGCAGCCGAGGGGGCGCGAACACTGAAGCTTTCTTT CASSRGGANTEAFF
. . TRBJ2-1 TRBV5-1 TGCGCCAGCAGCTTGGGGGCGGAATACAATGAGCAGTTCTTC CASSLGAEYNEQFF
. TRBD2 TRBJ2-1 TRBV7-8 TGTGCCAGCAGCCGCCGGACTAGCGGGAGTAATGAGCAGTTCTTC CASSRRTSGSNEQFF